The T cell receptor (beta chain) described here comes from a study of human T cells and chemical hapten exposure. Across the whole study: The sensitizer, 2% DPC, was used on 2 cm by 2 cm of upper inner arm skin. The scalp of each patient received a weekly diphenylcyclopropenone dose for the full roughly 25-week study.

TCRdb re-derived calls from the RACE reads in MiXCR, one entry per CDR3 protein. Of approximately 350,000 distinct CDR3 sequences in the sample, about 7% were seen once. Described time point: patch test 1, 2 weeks after DPC sensitization. Specified treatment: therapeutic diphenylcyclopropenone sensitization with weekly scalp DPC. The study enrolled 18 to 70-year-old alopecia patients suitable for DPC. Total RNA extraction was carried out from unfractionated whole blood. The germline V gene encodes CDR1 LGHNA and CDR2 YNFKEQ. V lost 0 bases, J lost 6 bases, and 19 bases lay in between. The CDR3 is 17 residues long. This clonotype was observed at least ten times.

The TCR sequence derives from a woman under 30 with alopecia areata. Some clones in this sample may be carry-over from other donors' samples. The V gene is TRBV4-2, the J gene TRBJ2-3; maybe TRBD2 (6 bases). Source: whole blood, taken in connection with sensitization to the hapten diphenylcyclopropenone (DPC). CDR3: CASSQDRAISGSDTQYF. DNA of the CDR3: TGTGCCAGCAGCCAAGATCGAGCGATTAGCGGCAGTGATACGCAGTATTTT.